Listed below are T cell receptor beta chains from one sample, sequenced in a study of CD8 T cells in Susac syndrome. TCRdb recomputed calls from the immunoSEQ multiplex PCR reads with MiXCR, one row per CDR3 protein. The profile shows more than 150,000 distinct CDR3 sequences, just under 95% of them singletons. The sequencing sample was made of CD8+ T cells from PBMCs. The receptors come from a human donor with Susac syndrome. CDR3s include the opening cysteine and the closing phenylalanine or tryptophan. D genes are given only for firm matches. Size is omitted from some rows. Given values are once, few, many or a class for expanded clones.

v_call: TRBV5-6; d_call: NA; j_call: TRBJ1-2; clone_size: NA; cdr3_nt: TGTGCCAGCAGCTCAGGAGGGGGAAACTATGGCTACACCTTC; cdr3_aa: CASSSGGGNYGYTF
v_call: TRBV9; d_call: TRBD1; j_call: TRBJ1-2; clone_size: NA; cdr3_nt: TGTGCCAGCTCTGGGACAGGGGGCGTATTTTATGGCTACACCTTC; cdr3_aa: CASSGTGGVFYGYTF
v_call: TRBV6-1; d_call: NA; j_call: TRBJ2-7; clone_size: NA; cdr3_nt: TGTGCCAGCAGTGACCTACTAGTAACCTACGAGCAGTACTTC; cdr3_aa: CASSDLLVTYEQYF
v_call: TRBV11-2; d_call: NA; j_call: TRBJ1-2; clone_size: NA; cdr3_nt: TGTGCCAGCAGCTTAGGGACAGAACCCGGCTATGGCTACACCTTC; cdr3_aa: CASSLGTEPGYGYTF
v_call: TRBV9; d_call: TRBD1; j_call: TRBJ2-5; clone_size: once; cdr3_nt: TGTGCCAGCAGCCCTAAAACAGGGGGAACCCAAGAGACCCAGTACTTC; cdr3_aa: CASSPKTGGTQETQYF
v_call: TRBV30; d_call: NA; j_call: TRBJ2-3; clone_size: NA; cdr3_nt: TGTGCCTGGAGTGTAGATGTGTTCGGGAATACGCAGTATTTT; cdr3_aa: CAWSVDVFGNTQYF
v_call: TRBV9; d_call: NA; j_call: TRBJ1-1; clone_size: NA; cdr3_nt: TGTGCCAGCAGCGTAGTAGGGGGACAAGAGGGCGCTGAAGCTTTCTTT; cdr3_aa: CASSVVGGQEGAEAFF
v_call: TRBV6-8; d_call: NA; j_call: TRBJ2-5; clone_size: NA; cdr3_nt: TGTGCCAGCAGTTACTCGAATGGTTACCAAGAGACCCAGTACTTC; cdr3_aa: CASSYSNGYQETQYF
v_call: TRBV9; d_call: NA; j_call: TRBJ1-4; clone_size: NA; cdr3_nt: TGTGCCAGCAGCGTAGAGGTGGCGGATGAAAAACTGTTTTTT; cdr3_aa: CASSVEVADEKLFF
v_call: TRBV27; d_call: NA; j_call: TRBJ2-3; clone_size: NA; cdr3_nt: TGTGCCAGCACCAGGGGGGGGCCGACAGATACGCAGTATTTT; cdr3_aa: CASTRGGPTDTQYF
v_call: TRBV4-1; d_call: TRBD1; j_call: TRBJ1-2; clone_size: NA; cdr3_nt: TGCGCCAGCAGCCGAGGACAGGGCAGGGGCTACACCTTC; cdr3_aa: CASSRGQGRGYTF
v_call: TRBV4-1; d_call: TRBD2; j_call: TRBJ2-7; clone_size: NA; cdr3_nt: TGCGCCAGCAGCCAAGACCAGCGGGGTTACGAGCAGTACTTC; cdr3_aa: CASSQDQRGYEQYF
v_call: TRBV20-1; d_call: TRBD1; j_call: TRBJ1-2; clone_size: NA; cdr3_nt: TGCAGTGCGACTGAGGGGGCAGGGGATCGCTACACCTTC; cdr3_aa: CSATEGAGDRYTF
v_call: TRBV9; d_call: NA; j_call: TRBJ2-7; clone_size: NA; cdr3_nt: TGTGCCAGCAGCGTCGACACGGAACTTTACGAGCAGTACTTC; cdr3_aa: CASSVDTELYEQYF